One and the same sample provided the 18 T cell receptor beta chains below, sequenced in a study of human T cells and chemical hapten exposure. TCRdb called the RACE reads again in MiXCR, with one record for every CDR3 protein. The sample includes about 300,000 distinct CDR3 sequences, 5% to 6.5% of them seen just once. The time point is: pre-sensitization, week 0. Treatment of the sample: therapeutic diphenylcyclopropenone sensitization with weekly scalp DPC. The starting material was whole blood, obtained in connection with sensitization to the hapten diphenylcyclopropenone (DPC). Receptors were obtained from a woman aged 18-30 years with alopecia areata. Some clones in this sample may be carry-over from other donors' samples.

This clonotype has a count of ten or more. The V gene is TRBV9, the J gene TRBJ1-1; D is perhaps TRBD1 (5 bases). The V and J ends lost 4 bases and 1 base respectively, with 11 bases between them. This CDR3 spans 14 amino acids. Germline V gene data show CDR1 as SGDLS and CDR2 as YYNGEE. The CDR3 protein is CASSYRLENTEAFF. The CDR3 DNA reads TGTGCCAGCAGCTACAGGTTGGAGAACACTGAAGCTTTCTTT.

This clonotype was detected ten times or more. The chain combines TRBV5-4 with TRBJ1-1; D unresolved. Germline assignment: CDR1 SGHNT and CDR2 YYREEE (reference sequence). The V end lost 4 bases, the J end lost 5 bases, and 15 bases lay between the germline ends. The CDR3 totals 14 residues. CDR3 bases: TGTGCCAGCAGCCCCGGTACCTTGGGAACTGAAGCTTTCTTT. It yields the protein CASSPGTLGTEAFF.

This sequence joins TRBV5-4 and TRBJ2-7; tentatively, D is TRBD1 (7 bases). V was pared by 4 bases and J by 5 bases, with 16 bases between. The CDR3 consists of 14 residues. CDR1 and CDR2 from the germline V gene are SGHNT and YYREEE (reference sequence). The CDR3: CASSLRGGGHEQYF. As DNA, the CDR3 is TGTGCCAGCAGCCTCCGCGGAGGGGGCCACGAGCAGTACTTC.

V is TRBV29-1 and J is TRBJ2-4; D is uncertain. This CDR3 spans 17 amino acids. The germline V and J ends were trimmed by 4 bases and 0 bases, with 19 bases remaining between them. The germline CDR1 and CDR2 sequences are SQVTM and ANQGSEA. CDR3: CSVVSRPLLRAKNIQYF. CDR3 DNA sequence: TGCAGCGTTGTAAGTAGACCGTTACTCAGAGCCAAAAACATTCAGTACTTC.

This clonotype occurred a few times. This rearrangement joins TRBV7-6 to TRBJ1-6; D not certain. This CDR3 is 14 amino acids long. Per the germline V gene, CDR1 is SGHVS and CDR2 is FNYEAQ. Trimming took 1 base from V and 6 from J, leaving 7 bases between them. The CDR3 region has the DNA TGTGCCAGCAGCTTAGAGCATTTTAATTCACCCCTCCACTTT. Amino acid sequence: CASSLEHFNSPLHF.

Note on this clonotype: A much larger clone lies one base from this, so it may be a read error. The rearrangement uses TRBV24-1 and TRBJ1-4; D is unclear. The germline CDR1 and CDR2 sequences are KGHDR and SFDVKD. This CDR3 is built from 11 residues. V lost 7 bases to trimming and J lost 8 bases, with 7 bases between them. CDR3: CATRDGEKLFF. In DNA, the CDR3 is TGTGCCACCAGAGATGGGGAAAAACTGTTTTTT.

The chain carries TRBV10-3 and TRBJ2-3, with D perhaps TRBD2 (5 bases). Germline CDR1 reads ENHRY; CDR2 reads SYGVKD. V was pared by 2 bases and J by 1 base, with 7 bases between. CDR3 length: 14 amino acids. The CDR3 nucleotides read TGTGCCATCAGTGAGGGACTCCGCACAGATACGCAGTATTTT. Encoded protein: CAISEGLRTDTQYF.

This clonotype appeared a few times. The chain is built from TRBV29-1 and TRBJ2-7, with D maybe TRBD2 (6 bases). Trimming took off 3 bases at V and 0 bases at J, with 15 bases between the two ends. The CDR3 sequence is 15 residues long. CDR1 and CDR2 (germline): SQVTM, ANQGSEA. CDR3 loop: CSVETVGGTSYEQYF. DNA for the CDR3: TGCAGCGTTGAGACGGTGGGGGGAACCTCCTACGAGCAGTACTTC.

This clonotype was recorded a few times. The V call is TRBV5-4, the J call TRBJ2-7; the D gene is possibly TRBD1 (5 bases). The CDR3 loop spans 12 amino acids. Trimming removed 4 bases at V and 5 bases at J, with 10 bases between. Germline V CDR1 and CDR2: SGHNT, YYREEE (reference sequence). The CDR3 sequence: CASSLDNHEQYF. DNA of the CDR3: TGTGCCAGCAGCCTGGACAACCACGAGCAGTACTTC.

The chain joins TRBV10-1 to TRBJ2-2; TRBD2 matches 8 bases. With 6 bases clipped from V and 6 bases from J, the junction kept 9 bases outside the gene matches. CDR3 length: 15 residues. Germline CDR1 reads WNHNN; CDR2 reads SYGVQD (reference sequence). CDR3 protein: CASRSSGNSSGELFF. CDR3 in DNA: TGCGCCAGCAGGAGTAGCGGGAATAGCTCCGGGGAGCTGTTTTTT.

This sequence joins TRBV27 and TRBJ1-6; TRBD1 is a possible D gene (6 bases). The CDR3 runs to 12 residues. Germline V gene data show CDR1 as MNHEY and CDR2 as SMNVEV (reference sequence). The V and J ends lost 6 bases and 10 bases respectively, with 10 bases between them. The DNA for the CDR3 is TGTGCCAGCAGCAACAGGGTCTCACCCCTCCACTTT. Protein sequence: CASSNRVSPLHF.

This clonotype was counted many times. This chain links TRBV20-1 with TRBJ2-2; D is possibly TRBD1 (5 bases). V was trimmed by 4 bases and J by 0 bases, leaving 15 bases between them. The CDR3 extends over 16 amino acids. Germline V gives CDR1 DFQATT, CDR2 SNEGSKA (reference sequence). CDR3 sequence: CSATHVTDANTGELFF. The CDR3 DNA sequence: TGCAGTGCTACACACGTGACAGACGCGAACACCGGGGAGCTGTTTTTT.

This clonotype was observed at least ten times. An end of the junction differs from the germline gene, which may be a read error. The chain employs TRBV10-3 and TRBJ2-1, with TRBD2 matching over 8 bases. Germline CDR1 is ENHRY and CDR2 is SYGVKD. The CDR3 runs 17 residues. In nucleotides, the CDR3 is TGTGCCATCAGTGGTCGGGGGGGCCGAACCTCCGACAATGAGCAGTTCTTC. Translated, it gives CAISGRGGRTSDNEQFF.

This clonotype was seen ten or more times. This chain uses TRBV29-1 with TRBJ1-5; 7 bases are a match to TRBD1. The CDR3 totals 13 residues. Losses at the gene ends were 6 bases for V and 2 bases for J; bases not matched to a gene: 4. Germline V gene data show CDR1 as SQVTM and CDR2 as ANQGSEA. This CDR3 reads CSVTQGGNQPQHF. Written as DNA, the CDR3 is TGCAGCGTGACCCAGGGGGGCAATCAGCCCCAGCATTTT.

The gene calls are TRBV6-5 and TRBJ1-4; a weak D match, TRBD1 (6 bases). Between the trimmed V and J ends, which lost 0 bases and 11 bases, there was a span of 13 bases. CDR1 and CDR2 (germline): MNHEY, SVGAGI. This CDR3 comprises 14 residues. The CDR3 coding sequence is TGTGCCAGCAGTTACTCGCCCCCACAGGGTAAACTGTTTTTT. Protein: CASSYSPPQGKLFF.

This clonotype came up many times. The chain recombines TRBV6-5 with TRBJ1-4; TRBD1 is a possible D gene (5 bases). The germline CDR1 and CDR2 sequences are MNHEY and SVGAGI. Trimming removed 5 bases at V and 6 bases at J, with 16 bases between. This CDR3 is built from 15 residues. CDR3 sequence (DNA): TGTGCCAGCAGTCGACAGCCCCTAAGGGATGAAAAACTGTTTTTT. This encodes CASSRQPLRDEKLFF.

At least ten counts were recorded for this clonotype. A junction end diverges from the germline sequence, so it may reflect a read error. The genes are TRBV7-2 and TRBJ2-3; TRBD1 aligns across 8 bases. The length of the CDR3 is 14 residues. Per germline, CDR1 SGHTA and CDR2 FQGNSA. The CDR3 DNA sequence: TGTGCCAGCAGCTGGACAGGGTTCACAAATACGCAGTATTTT. Translating gives CASSWTGFTNTQYF.

This clonotype was seen ten or more times. The chain recombines TRBV27 with TRBJ2-1; 13 bases map to TRBD2. CDR1 is MNHEY, CDR2 SMNVEV, per germline (reference sequence). This CDR3 contains 16 residues. The V gene end was trimmed by 4 bases and the J gene end by 5 bases; junction bases not matched to a gene: 5. This CDR3 reads CASSSGTSGVNNEQFF. DNA of the CDR3: TGTGCCAGCAGTTCCGGGACTAGCGGGGTAAACAATGAGCAGTTCTTC.